Listed here are 25 T cell receptor beta chains from one sample, sequenced in a study of persistence of HIV-infected CD4 T cells. Overlapping HIV-1 Gag 15-mer peptides at approximately 1 ug per peptide per mL were used. Memory cells lacking CD40L and CD69 with high CD45RO were sorted. The libraries were made with immunoSEQ version 4 in survey mode. Repertoires were generated with immunoSEQ multiplex PCR, while TCRdb's copy carries only in-frame clones and drops some. The sample consists of about 36,000 clones, over 75% of them appearing once. No antigen is known for these receptors. The source material was cultured CD4+ T cells from PBMCs, sampled from a patient who received antiretroviral therapy. The source is an adult with HIV. The donor label of this sample is uncertain.

This clone was picked up a small number of times. At the DNA level, this CDR3 is encoded by other sequences in the same sample as well. The V gene is TRBV7-9, the J gene TRBJ1-1; D is unclear. V was pared by 2 bases and J by 7 bases, with 8 bases between. CDR3 length: 12 amino acids. Germline loops: CDR1 SEHNR, CDR2 FQNEAQ (reference sequence). The DNA of the CDR3 is TGTGCCAGCAGCTTATCGTTAAGTGAAGCTTTCTTT. Protein sequence: CASSLSLSEAFF.

The chain links TRBV11-2 to TRBJ1-2, with D possibly TRBD1 on 5 matching bases. Between the trimmed V and J ends, which lost 5 bases and 5 bases, there was a span of 12 bases. The CDR3 is made up of 13 amino acids. CDR1 is SGHAT, CDR2 FQNNGV, per germline. This chain's CDR3 is CASSEGLGYGYTF. CDR3 in DNA: TGTGCCAGCAGCGAGGGGCTTGGGTATGGCTACACCTTC.

The chain joins TRBV3-1 (or the pseudogene TRBV3-2) to TRBJ2-7; weak D call: TRBD1 (5 bases). CDR3 length: 14 amino acids. V was shortened by 1 base and J by 4 bases, with 11 bases between the two germline ends. Germline V gives CDR1 LGHDT, CDR2 YNNKEL (reference sequence). The CDR3 spells CASSQGGRDYEQYF. DNA for the CDR3: TGTGCCAGCAGCCAAGGTGGCAGGGATTACGAGCAGTACTTC.

This clone was seen only a few times. The chain links TRBV10-1 to TRBJ2-2; D is unresolved. This CDR3 comprises 15 residues. Germline CDR1 reads WNHNN; CDR2 reads SYGVQD (reference sequence). V was pared by 2 bases and J by 4 bases, with 11 bases between. The CDR3 DNA follows: TGCGCCAGCAGTGAGGGTTTTAAGGTCACCGGGGAGCTGTTTTTT. This translates into CASSEGFKVTGELFF.

The chain has TRBV6-5 and TRBJ2-7; 14 bases are a match to TRBD2. Trimming at V came to 4 bases and at J to 6 bases, leaving 8 bases not matched to a gene. Germline loops: CDR1 MNHEY, CDR2 SVGAGI. This CDR3 is built from 16 residues. CDR3 protein: CASSFLRGTSGGEQYF. In DNA form, the CDR3 reads TGTGCCAGCAGTTTCCTACGCGGGACTAGCGGGGGCGAGCAGTACTTC.

This chain uses TRBV2 with TRBJ2-5; TRBD1 agrees at 9 bases. The CDR3 loop spans 15 amino acids. The V and J ends lost 6 bases and 5 bases, in that order; junction bases with no gene match: 10. The V gene's germline CDR1 is SNHLY and CDR2 FYNNEI. Here the CDR3 reads CASSQRTGGRETQYF. The CDR3 DNA is TGTGCCAGCAGCCAGAGAACAGGGGGCCGGGAGACCCAGTACTTC.

Only a few counts were recorded for this clone. V usage is TRBV12-3 or TRBV12-4 and J usage is TRBJ1-1, with D uncertain. This CDR3 is 13 amino acids long. The ends were cut back, 6 bases at V and 3 bases at J, with 11 bases in the middle. This chain's CDR3 is CASSLQFDTEAFF. CDR3 in DNA: TGTGCCAGCAGCCTTCAGTTCGACACTGAAGCTTTCTTT.

This chain joins TRBV7-3 and TRBJ1-1, with TRBD1 as a possible D gene (5 bases). Germline V gene sequence: CDR1 SGHTA, CDR2 FQGTGA. The CDR3 sequence is 14 residues long. Trimming stripped 2 bases from V and 5 bases from J, with 12 bases between. CDR3 sequence: CASSLFEGRTEAFF. The CDR3 DNA follows: TGTGCCAGCAGCTTATTTGAGGGGAGAACTGAAGCTTTCTTT.

The V gene is TRBV11-3, the J gene TRBJ2-7, with D perhaps matching TRBD1 (8 bases). CDR1 and CDR2 (germline): SGHNT, YENEEA. V shed 4 bases and J shed 5 bases, with 18 bases lying between them. CDR3 length equals 15 residues. The CDR3 DNA sequence: TGTGCCAGCAGCTCACAGGGGGGGAAAGGTGACGAGCAGTACTTC. Translating gives CASSSQGGKGDEQYF.

V gene TRBV28 combines with J gene TRBJ1-1; 8 bases map to TRBD1. This CDR3 has 15 residues. V gave up 2 bases and J gave up 2 bases; unmatched junction bases: 4. CDR1 and CDR2 from the germline V gene are MDHEN and SYDVKM. CDR3 coding DNA: TGTGCCAGCAGTTTAAGGGACAGGCCAAACACTGAAGCTTTCTTT. Protein: CASSLRDRPNTEAFF.

The chain employs TRBV5-1 and TRBJ2-3; 8 positions match TRBD2. The V and J ends lost 3 bases and 3 bases, in that order; junction bases with no gene match: 6. CDR1 and CDR2 (germline): SGHRS, YFSETQ. The CDR3 spans 15 residues. CDR3 region: CASSSFSGGTDTQYF. In DNA, the CDR3 is TGCGCCAGCAGCTCGTTCAGCGGGGGAACAGATACGCAGTATTTT.

This rearrangement joins TRBV14 to TRBJ1-6, with D possibly TRBD1 on 6 matching bases. V gave up 0 bases and J gave up 8 bases, with 11 bases separating them. Germline lookup yields CDR1 SGHDN and CDR2 FVKESK. CDR3 size: 15 residues. CDR3 DNA: TGTGCCAGCAGCCAAGATCTGGGGGGGCATTCACCCCTCCACTTT. Protein product: CASSQDLGGHSPLHF. Complete variable domain (other parts from reference TRBV14 and TRBJ1-6): EAGVTQFPSHSVIEKGQTVTLRCDPISGHDNLYWYRRVMGKEIKFLLHFVKESKQDESGMPNNRFLAERTGGTYSTLKVQPAELEDSGVYFCASSQDLGGHSPLHFGNGTRLTVT.

This clone is a singleton in its sample. This chain connects TRBV9 to TRBJ2-1, with D possibly matching TRBD1 (5 bases). The V gene lost 3 bases and the J gene lost 8 bases, with 12 bases spanning the gap. Germline V gives CDR1 SGDLS, CDR2 YYNGEE. The length of the CDR3 is 13 residues. CDR3 nucleotide sequence: TGTGCCAGCAGCGAGGGGCTGGGGTATGAGCAGTTCTTC. It is translated as CASSEGLGYEQFF.

The rearrangement links TRBV3-1 (or the pseudogene TRBV3-2) to TRBJ2-3; 11 bases line up with TRBD2. CDR1 LGHDT and CDR2 YNNKEL come from the germline V gene (reference sequence). The CDR3 extends over 19 amino acids. The junction had 18 bases not matched to a gene; V was cut back by 4 bases and J by 6 bases. This CDR3 is CASSPRTTSGVGSGDTQYF. For the CDR3, the DNA is TGTGCCAGCAGCCCGCGAACGACTAGCGGGGTGGGGTCTGGGGATACGCAGTATTTT.

CDR3 sequence (DNA): TGTGCCAGCAGCCCTATCCCCTCTGGAGAGCAGTACTTC. It translates to CASSPIPSGEQYF. This rearrangement joins TRBV7-9 to TRBJ2-7; D unclear. V dropped 5 bases and J dropped 7 bases, with 15 bases sitting between them. In germline, CDR1 is SEHNR, CDR2 FQNEAQ (reference sequence). The CDR3 extends over 13 amino acids.

The chain joins TRBV6-5 to TRBJ1-3; D is unresolved. The germline V and J ends were trimmed by 6 bases and 8 bases, with 11 bases remaining between them. The CDR3 totals 12 residues. Per germline, CDR1 MNHEY and CDR2 SVGAGI. In DNA form, the CDR3 reads TGTGCCAGCAGCCAAGGAGACCACACCATATATTTT. It yields the protein CASSQGDHTIYF.

A single count supports this clone. The chain carries TRBV5-1 and TRBJ2-4; D unclear. V lost 0 bases and J lost 1, with 8 bases in between. CDR3 length equals 15 residues. From germline, CDR1 is SGHRS and CDR2 YFSETQ. The CDR3 sequence: CASSLDLGAKNIQYF. DNA for the CDR3: TGCGCCAGCAGCTTGGACCTGGGGGCCAAAAACATTCAGTACTTC.

A few counts support this clone. The chain joins TRBV28 to TRBJ1-2; D gene unclear. The CDR3 is made up of 14 amino acids. Germline CDR1 is MDHEN and CDR2 is SYDVKM. V lost 6 bases and J lost 2, with 13 bases in between. Written as DNA, the CDR3 is TGTGCCAGCAGCCCACTAGCGGCCAACTATGGCTACACCTTC. It specifies CASSPLAANYGYTF.

This chain connects TRBV11-2 to TRBJ2-6, with D possibly being TRBD2 (5 bases). This CDR3 spans 18 amino acids. Germline CDR1 and CDR2: SGHAT and FQNNGV. The ends were cut back, 1 base at V and 4 bases at J, with 17 bases in the middle. CDR3 sequence: CASSLGLLAGPGANVLTF. The CDR3 DNA follows: TGTGCCAGCAGCTTAGGACTTCTTGCGGGCCCGGGGGCCAACGTCCTGACTTTC. The full variable domain, rest sourced from reference TRBV11-2 and TRBJ2-6, is EAGVAQSPRYKIIEKRQSVAFWCNPISGHATLYWYQQILGQGPKLLIQFQNNGVVDDSQLPKDRFSAERLKGVDSTLKIQPAKLEDSAVYLCASSLGLLAGPGANVLTFGAGSRLTVL.

J is TRBJ1-6 and V is TRBV9; weak D call: TRBD1 (5 bases). The V end lost 4 bases, the J end lost 8 bases, and 16 bases lay between the germline ends. Germline-derived CDR1 and CDR2 are SGDLS and YYNGEE. The CDR3 contains 15 residues. The CDR3 sequence: CASSISREWDSPLHF. CDR3 coding DNA: TGTGCCAGCAGCATATCCAGGGAGTGGGATTCACCCCTCCACTTT. The variable domain in full, completed from reference TRBV9 and TRBJ1-6, reads DSGVTQTPKHLITATGQRVTLRCSPRSGDLSVYWYQQSLDQGLQFLIQYYNGEERAKGNILERFSAQQFPDLHSELNLSSLELGDSALYFCASSISREWDSPLHFGNGTRLTVT.

V usage is TRBV9 and J usage is TRBJ2-7; D might be TRBD2 (7 bases). In germline, CDR1 is SGDLS, CDR2 YYNGEE. V was trimmed by 3 bases and J by 3 bases, leaving 10 bases between them. The length of the CDR3 is 13 residues. CDR3 nucleotide sequence: TGTGCCAGCAGCGGGGGGGGCCGCTACGAGCAGTACTTC. This codes for CASSGGGRYEQYF.

This chain joins TRBV6-2 or TRBV6-3 and TRBJ1-6; D is ambiguous. Trimming removed 2 bases from V and 10 bases from J, with 9 bases in between. Germline V gene sequence: CDR1 MNHEY, CDR2 SVGEGT. The CDR3 has 13 amino acids. This chain's CDR3 is CASSYPQGSPLHF. In DNA form, the CDR3 reads TGTGCCAGCAGTTACCCGCAAGGATCACCCCTCCACTTT.

This chain's CDR3 is CAWSVVSRTGSGNTIYF. Written as DNA, the CDR3 is TGTGCCTGGAGTGTAGTTTCCCGGACAGGCTCTGGAAACACCATATATTTT. The chain uses TRBV30 and TRBJ1-3; 7 bases are a match to TRBD1. Germline V gene data show CDR1 as GTSNPN and CDR2 as SVGIG (reference sequence). Trimming took 0 bases from V and 0 from J; bases not matched to a gene: 8. The CDR3 is 17 amino acids.

This chain uses TRBV5-1 with TRBJ2-3; tentatively, D is TRBD1 (5 bases). The CDR3 consists of 16 residues. The ends were cut back, 0 bases at V and 2 bases at J, with 13 bases in the middle. The germline CDR1 and CDR2 sequences are SGHRS and YFSETQ. This chain's CDR3 is CASSLGGAQPTDTQYF. The CDR3 coding sequence is TGCGCCAGCAGCTTGGGTGGGGCACAACCCACAGATACGCAGTATTTT.

The J gene is TRBJ2-3, the V gene TRBV14; D is undetermined. Germline V lookup: CDR1 SGHDN, CDR2 FVKESK. V lost 4 bases and J lost 0, with 5 bases in between. This CDR3 is 13 amino acids long. CDR3 protein: CASSPLSTDTQYF. The CDR3 DNA reads as TGTGCCAGCAGCCCTTTGAGCACAGATACGCAGTATTTT.